The subject of this entry is one T cell receptor beta chain. Generated by immunoSEQ multiplex PCR, the TCRdb table keeps only in-frame clones and is missing some. The repertoire has about 83,000 clones, about 83% of them found once; the top ten carry 8.7%. The sample is drawn from a study of T cell responses to AZD1222 COVID-19 vaccine. This receptor was obtained from an adult in good health. The sample consisted of peripheral blood, taken on day 0 of AZD1222 vaccination.

CDR3 sequence: CASSFLSPGQRKGGYTF. DNA of the CDR3: TGTGCCAGCAGTTTCCTCAGTCCGGGACAGCGTAAGGGAGGCTACACCTTC. This chain connects TRBV27 to TRBJ1-2, with 7 bases lining up with TRBD1. V trimming: 3 bases; J trimming: 8 bases; junction bases outside the gene matches: 18. The CDR3 loop spans 17 amino acids. Germline V gives CDR1 MNHEY, CDR2 SMNVEV (reference sequence).